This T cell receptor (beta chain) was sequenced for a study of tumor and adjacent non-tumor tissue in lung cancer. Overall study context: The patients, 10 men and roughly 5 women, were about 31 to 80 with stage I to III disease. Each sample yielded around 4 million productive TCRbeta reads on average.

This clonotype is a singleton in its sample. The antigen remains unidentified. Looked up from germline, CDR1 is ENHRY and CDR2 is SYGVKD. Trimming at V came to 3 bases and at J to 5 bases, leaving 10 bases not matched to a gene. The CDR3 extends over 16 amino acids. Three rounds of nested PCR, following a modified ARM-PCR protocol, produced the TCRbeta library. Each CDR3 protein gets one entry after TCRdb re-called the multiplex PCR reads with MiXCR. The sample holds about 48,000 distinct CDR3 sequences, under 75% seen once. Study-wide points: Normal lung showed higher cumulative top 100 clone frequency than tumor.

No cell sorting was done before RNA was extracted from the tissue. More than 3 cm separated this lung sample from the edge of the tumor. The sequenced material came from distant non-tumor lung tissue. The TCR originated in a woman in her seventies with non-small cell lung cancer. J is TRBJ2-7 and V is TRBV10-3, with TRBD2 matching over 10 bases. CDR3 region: CAISDSGASGRNEQYF. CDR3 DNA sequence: TGTGCCATCAGTGATTCTGGGGCTAGCGGGAGAAACGAGCAGTACTTC.